This T cell receptor beta chain appears in the sequencing data of a study of T cell responses to AZD1222 COVID-19 vaccine. Assay: immunoSEQ multiplex PCR; the TCRdb copy retains only in-frame clones and omits some. The sample has 150,000 to 180,000 clones, roughly nine tenths seen once. This clonotype was sampled from an adult in good health. Here the sequenced sample was peripheral blood, taken on day 0 of MenACWY control vaccination.

In DNA, the CDR3 is TGTGCCAGCAGCCGGACAGGGGGGCACACTGAAGCTTTCTTT. Its protein is CASSRTGGHTEAFF. The chain employs TRBV28 and TRBJ1-1; 10 bases match TRBD1. Germline V gene data show CDR1 as MDHEN and CDR2 as SYDVKM. The V gene end was trimmed by 6 bases and the J gene end by 3 bases; junction bases not matched to a gene: 4. This CDR3 comprises 14 residues.